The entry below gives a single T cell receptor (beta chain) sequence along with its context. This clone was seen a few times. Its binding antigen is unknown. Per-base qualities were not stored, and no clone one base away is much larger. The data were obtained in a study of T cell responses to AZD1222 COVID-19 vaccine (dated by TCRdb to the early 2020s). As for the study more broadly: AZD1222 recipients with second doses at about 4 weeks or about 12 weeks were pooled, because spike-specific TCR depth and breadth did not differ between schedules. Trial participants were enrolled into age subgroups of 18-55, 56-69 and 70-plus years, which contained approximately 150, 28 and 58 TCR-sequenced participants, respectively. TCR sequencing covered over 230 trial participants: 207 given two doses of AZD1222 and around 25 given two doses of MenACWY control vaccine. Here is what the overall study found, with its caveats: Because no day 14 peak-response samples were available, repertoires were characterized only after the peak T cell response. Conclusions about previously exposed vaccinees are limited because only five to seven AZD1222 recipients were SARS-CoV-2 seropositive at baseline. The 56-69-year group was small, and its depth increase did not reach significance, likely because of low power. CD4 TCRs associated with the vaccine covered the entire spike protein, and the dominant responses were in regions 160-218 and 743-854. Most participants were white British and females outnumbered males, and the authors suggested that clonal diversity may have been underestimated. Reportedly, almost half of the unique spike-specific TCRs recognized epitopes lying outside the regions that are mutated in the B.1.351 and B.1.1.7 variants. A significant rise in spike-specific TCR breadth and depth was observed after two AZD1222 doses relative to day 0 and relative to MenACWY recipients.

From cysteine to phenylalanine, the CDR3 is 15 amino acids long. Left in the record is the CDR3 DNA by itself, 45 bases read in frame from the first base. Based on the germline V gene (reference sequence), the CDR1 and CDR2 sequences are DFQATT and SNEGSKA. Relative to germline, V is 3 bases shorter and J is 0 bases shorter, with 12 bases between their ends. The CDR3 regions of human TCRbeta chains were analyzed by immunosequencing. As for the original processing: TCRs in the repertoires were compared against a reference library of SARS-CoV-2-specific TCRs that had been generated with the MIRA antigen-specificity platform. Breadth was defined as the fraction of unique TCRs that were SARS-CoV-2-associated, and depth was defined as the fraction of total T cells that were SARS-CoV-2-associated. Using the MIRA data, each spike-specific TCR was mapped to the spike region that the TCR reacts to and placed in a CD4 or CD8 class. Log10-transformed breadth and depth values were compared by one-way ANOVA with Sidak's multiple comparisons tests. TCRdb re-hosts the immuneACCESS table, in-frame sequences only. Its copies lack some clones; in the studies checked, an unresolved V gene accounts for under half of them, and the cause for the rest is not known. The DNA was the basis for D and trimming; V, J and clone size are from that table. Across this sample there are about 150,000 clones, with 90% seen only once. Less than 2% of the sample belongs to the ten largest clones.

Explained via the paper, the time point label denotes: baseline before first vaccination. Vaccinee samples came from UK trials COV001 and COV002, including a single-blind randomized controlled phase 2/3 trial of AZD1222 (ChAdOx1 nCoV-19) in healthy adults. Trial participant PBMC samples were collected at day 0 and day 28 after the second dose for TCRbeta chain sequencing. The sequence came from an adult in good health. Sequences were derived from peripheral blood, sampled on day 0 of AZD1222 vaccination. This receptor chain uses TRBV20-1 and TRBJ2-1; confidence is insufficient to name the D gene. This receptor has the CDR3 CSASCFLGSYNEQFF. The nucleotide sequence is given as TGCAGTGCTAGTTGTTTTCTCGGCTCCTACAATGAGCAGTTCTTC.